This entry lists 6 T cell receptor beta chains sequenced from one sample in a study of T cells in Graves' hyperthyroidism and ophthalmopathy. Researchers took RNA transcripts and amplified the TCR beta CDR3 regions from them. When the TCR CDR3 underwent first-round RT-PCR, the HTBI primer set was used. TCRdb passed the multiplex PCR reads through MiXCR, listing each CDR3 protein once. The table lists approximately 400,000 distinct CDR3 sequences, around 20% of them singletons. The sequenced sample consisted of blood. The receptor source for this set is a man aged 18 to 30 with Graves' ophthalmopathy.

This clonotype was picked up a small number of times. CDR3 DNA sequence: TGTGCCACCGGAGAGACCAGGACCGGGGAGCTGTTTTTT. Residues: CATGETRTGELFF. The chain has TRBV24-1 and TRBJ2-2; D gene uncertain. The V end was cut by 9 bases, the J end by 5 bases, with 12 bases between. This CDR3 comprises 13 residues. The germline V gene encodes CDR1 KGHDR and CDR2 SFDVKD.

This clonotype was detected many times. The chain is built from TRBV5-5 and TRBJ1-5; tentative D call: TRBD1 (5 bases). The V and J ends lost 4 bases and 6 bases respectively, with 17 bases between them. Germline lookup yields CDR1 SGHKS and CDR2 YYEKEE (reference sequence). The length of the CDR3 is 15 residues. The CDR3, as DNA: TGTGCCAGCAGCCCCAATCCACCTGGGGGTCAGCCCCAGCATTTT. Its protein product is CASSPNPPGGQPQHF. Supplemented by reference TRBV5-5 and TRBJ1-5, the full variable domain reads DAGVTQSPTHLIKTRGQQVTLRCSPISGHKSVSWYQQVLGQGPQFIFQYYEKEERGRGNFPDRFSARQFPNYSSELNVNALLLGDSALYLCASSPNPPGGQPQHFGDGTRLSIL.

A remark on this clonotype: A much larger clone differs by one base, so this may be a read error. The chain links TRBV20-1 to TRBJ2-1, with 7 bases aligning to TRBD1. The CDR3 loop spans 16 amino acids. Per germline, CDR1 DFQATT and CDR2 SNEGSKA (reference sequence). CDR3 bases: TGCAGTGCTAGATCGCAGGGACAGCCATCCTACGATGAGCAGTTCTTC. Translating gives CSARSQGQPSYDEQFF.

The sample holds many counts of this clonotype. This chain links TRBV18 with TRBJ2-1; 9 positions agree with TRBD1. The CDR3 totals 15 residues. Germline V lookup: CDR1 KGHSH, CDR2 LQKENI. Unmatched junction bases numbered 4, after V lost 3 bases and J lost 4 bases. This CDR3 reads CASSPGQGQYNEQFF. DNA of the CDR3: TGTGCCAGCTCACCGGGACAGGGCCAATACAATGAGCAGTTCTTC.

This clonotype was seen at least ten times. J is TRBJ2-3 and V is TRBV10-2, with 11 bases fitting TRBD2. V gave up 4 bases and J gave up 3 bases; unmatched junction bases: 9. Germline V gene lookup returns CDR1 WSHSY and CDR2 SAAADI. CDR3 length: 17 amino acids. The CDR3 DNA reads as TGCGCCAGCAGTGGGGGTAGCGGGGGGGCATCGACAGATACGCAGTATTTT. Its protein is CASSGGSGGASTDTQYF.

The table lists this clonotype with many counts. This chain uses TRBV15 with TRBJ2-1, with TRBD2 matching 8 bases. Germline V lookup: CDR1 LNHNV, CDR2 YYDKDF (reference sequence). This CDR3 has 16 residues. V shed 1 base, J shed 6 bases, and the junction held 8 bases outside the gene matches. The CDR3: CATSRGGTRGANEQFF. The CDR3 coding sequence is TGTGCCACCAGCAGAGGGGGGACTAGGGGGGCCAATGAGCAGTTCTTC.